The rows below give T cell receptor beta chains drawn from one sample of a study of blood T cell repertoires in COVID-19. Measured with immunoSEQ multiplex PCR; TCRdb has only the in-frame clones, and not every one. The sample shows 250,000 to 300,000 clones, about 88% of them seen only once. Input material: peripheral blood. These receptors originate from a woman in her twenties or thirties with COVID-19, enrolled during active disease. CDR3s include the opening cysteine and the closing phenylalanine or tryptophan. A D gene is named only where the DNA matches it firmly. The size entry is marked missing in some rows and otherwise reads once, few, many or a size class.

D gene,clone size,V gene,J gene,CDR3 protein,CDR3 DNA
.,.,TRBV9,TRBJ1-2,CASSVGAGHYGYTF,TGTGCCAGCAGCGTAGGGGCAGGGCACTATGGCTACACCTTC
.,few,TRBV21-1,TRBJ2-2,CASSNRGRGTGELFF,TGTGCCAGCAGCAACAGGGGGCGAGGCACCGGGGAGCTGTTTTTT
TRBD1,.,TRBV5-1,TRBJ2-7,CASSLPDRRYEQYF,TGCGCCAGCAGCTTGCCGGACAGGAGGTACGAGCAGTACTTC
.,once,TRBV30,TRBJ1-2,CAWSVRSGYGYTF,TGTGCCTGGAGTGTTCGATCGGGCTATGGCTACACCTTC
.,.,TRBV30,TRBJ1-3,CAWSPMPGSSGNTIYF,TGTGCCTGGAGCCCCATGCCGGGAAGCTCTGGAAACACCATATATTTT
TRBD2,.,TRBV19,TRBJ2-5,CASSMLAGFETQYF,TGTGCCAGTAGTATGCTAGCGGGATTTGAGACCCAGTACTTC
TRBD2,.,TRBV6-5,TRBJ2-1,CASRTSGSYNEQFF,TGTGCCAGTCGGACTAGCGGGAGTTACAATGAGCAGTTCTTC
.,.,TRBV7-3,TRBJ1-1,CASSRLSAAGPNTEAFF,TGTGCCAGCAGCCGCCTTTCCGCGGCAGGGCCTAACACTGAAGCTTTCTTT
TRBD1,.,TRBV19,TRBJ1-5,CASSSDRGNQPQHF,TGTGCCAGTAGTTCGGACAGGGGCAATCAGCCCCAGCATTTT
TRBD1,.,TRBV5-4,TRBJ1-2,CASSLPGQGPANYGYTF,TGTGCCAGCAGCTTGCCCGGACAGGGGCCCGCTAACTATGGCTACACCTTC
.,.,TRBV30,TRBJ1-2,CAWSGGQTSSGYTF,TGTGCCTGGAGTGGTGGGCAGACCTCGAGTGGCTACACCTTC
TRBD2,.,TRBV19,TRBJ2-3,CASSVASGSLPFRTDTQYF,TGTGCCAGTAGTGTAGCTAGCGGGAGCCTGCCTTTCCGCACAGATACGCAGTATTTT
.,.,TRBV27,TRBJ2-3,CASSRQDGIVTDTQYF,TGTGCCAGCAGTCGACAGGACGGCATCGTTACAGATACGCAGTATTTT
.,.,TRBV10-2,TRBJ1-3,CASTPGSSGNTIYF,TGCGCCAGCACCCCCGGTAGCTCTGGAAACACCATATATTTT
TRBD1,.,TRBV6-2/TRBV6-3,TRBJ2-5,CASSQFYRGETQYF,TGTGCCAGCAGTCAATTTTACAGGGGAGAGACCCAGTACTTC
TRBD2,.,TRBV6-2/TRBV6-3,TRBJ2-4,CASSYSGLANIQYF,TGTGCCAGCAGTTACTCGGGACTAGCGAACATTCAGTACTTC
TRBD2,.,TRBV19,TRBJ2-3,CASSELAGGITDTQYF,TGTGCCAGTAGTGAACTAGCGGGAGGGATCACAGATACGCAGTATTTT
TRBD1,few,TRBV11-2,TRBJ2-7,CASSKSGTGYSYEQYF,TGTGCCAGCAGCAAAAGCGGGACAGGGTACTCCTACGAGCAGTACTTC
.,.,TRBV5-1,TRBJ2-1,CASSLSEGGSYNEQFF,TGCGCCAGCAGCTTGTCGGAGGGAGGCTCCTACAATGAGCAGTTCTTC
.,.,TRBV30,TRBJ1-2,CAWRGTDYGGYTF,TGTGCCTGGAGAGGGACGGACTATGGGGGCTACACCTTC
.,.,TRBV29-1,TRBJ2-3,CSVSERDITDTQYF,TGCAGCGTTTCTGAGCGGGACATCACAGATACGCAGTATTTT
.,once,TRBV6-2/TRBV6-3,TRBJ2-1,CASSFLLGNEQFF,TGTGCCAGCAGTTTCCTCCTCGGCAATGAGCAGTTCTTC
TRBD2,.,TRBV7-8,TRBJ2-1,CASSYPLAGVDEQFF,TGTGCCAGCAGCTACCCCCTAGCGGGAGTCGATGAGCAGTTCTTC
.,.,TRBV9,TRBJ2-3,CASSVDSGADTQYF,TGTGCCAGCAGCGTAGATTCGGGAGCAGATACGCAGTATTTT
.,.,TRBV5-8,TRBJ2-6,CASSSQGSGANVLTF,TGTGCCAGCAGCTCCCAGGGATCTGGGGCCAACGTCCTGACTTTC
.,.,TRBV11-2,TRBJ2-3,CASRGAAPQYF,TGTGCCAGCAGAGGGGCAGCCCCCCAGTATTTT
TRBD1,.,TRBV18,TRBJ2-5,CASSQPQGAETQYF,TGTGCCAGCTCACAACCGCAGGGGGCGGAGACCCAGTACTTC
.,.,TRBV11-2,TRBJ2-5,CASSPFSGPVETQYF,TGTGCCAGCAGCCCCTTTTCAGGGCCCGTGGAGACCCAGTACTTC
.,.,TRBV1,TRBJ2-7,CTSSQNSSSYEQYF,TGCACCAGCAGCCAAAACAGTTCCTCCTACGAGCAGTACTTC
.,once,TRBV7-3,TRBJ2-2,CASSLRGRTGELFF,TGTGCCAGCAGCTTAAGGGGCCGAACCGGGGAGCTGTTTTTT
.,.,TRBV5-1,TRBJ2-7,CASSPEGPSYEQYF,TGCGCCAGCAGCCCGGAGGGACCTTCCTACGAGCAGTACTTC
.,.,TRBV27,TRBJ1-5,CASSLGTSGQPQHF,TGTGCCAGCAGTCTCGGGACATCGGGTCAGCCCCAGCATTTT
TRBD2,.,TRBV7-2,TRBJ2-3,CASSSRGTSGTDTQYF,TGTGCCAGCAGCTCGCGCGGGACTAGCGGCACAGATACGCAGTATTTT
.,.,TRBV5-4,TRBJ1-2,CASSLDPRVDGYTF,TGTGCCAGCAGCTTGGATCCCAGGGTTGATGGCTACACCTTC
.,.,TRBV30,TRBJ2-4,CAWSLGDRPRNIQYF,TGTGCCTGGAGTCTGGGCGACCGGCCCAGAAACATTCAGTACTTC
.,once,TRBV6-5,TRBJ2-7,CASTGIHEQYF,TGTGCCAGCACGGGGATCCACGAGCAGTACTTC
.,.,TRBV6-4,TRBJ1-5,CASSTESNQPQHF,TGTGCCAGCAGCACAGAGAGCAATCAGCCCCAGCATTTT